This TCR beta chain was found in a study of T cells in Graves' hyperthyroidism and ophthalmopathy. This clonotype was observed many times. Its antigen is unknown. V was pared by 2 bases and J by 5 bases, with 15 bases between. The CDR3 spans 15 residues. Germline V lookup: CDR1 MNHEY, CDR2 SVGEGT. TCR beta CDR3 region amplification was performed from RNA transcripts. TCR CDR3 underwent first-round RT-PCR with the HTBI primer set. MiXCR, run by TCRdb on the multiplex PCR reads, gives a single entry per CDR3 protein. The table shows a few hundred thousand distinct CDR3 sequences, with 12% to 15% occurring only once. Findings of the study overall: Most expanded thyroid clonotypes above 0.001 also appeared in blood.

Ophthalmopathy in the patients scored at least 3 on Clinical Activity Score and at least 4 on NOSPECS grade, lasting under 3 months. The study excluded patients with uncontrolled infection, other autoimmune disease, pregnancy or lactation. The sequenced sample consisted of blood. V usage is TRBV6-2 or TRBV6-3 and J usage is TRBJ2-5; a possible D gene is TRBD1 (8 bases). The TCR sequence derives from a woman aged 40 to 50 with Graves' ophthalmopathy. The CDR3 DNA follows: TGTGCCAGCAGTTACCCAGACAGGGGAGGGGAGACCCAGTACTTC. Translating gives CASSYPDRGGETQYF.